These 20 T cell receptor beta chains originate from one sample sequenced in a study of PD-L1 blockade in urothelial cancer. Time point in this sample: pretreatment peripheral blood. Sequencing used immunoSEQ multiplex PCR; TCRdb keeps in-frame clones, though not all of them. The table has some 89,000 clones, more than 70% seen once. Sequences were derived from PBMCs, sampled around atezolizumab (anti-PD-L1) treatment. These receptors were collected from a man aged 60-69 years with urothelial cancer.

V usage is TRBV30 and J usage is TRBJ1-2; 8 bases align to TRBD1. The germline gives CDR1 GTSNPN, CDR2 SVGIG (reference sequence). The CDR3 loop spans 14 amino acids. V lost 4 bases to trimming and J lost 4 bases; unmatched junction nucleotides: 8. CDR3 nucleotides: TGTGCCTGGACTAACGACAGGGGCGGCTATGGCTACACCTTC. Translated, it gives CAWTNDRGGYGYTF.

This clone has just one count. The J gene is TRBJ2-5, the V gene TRBV5-1, with D uncertain. Per the germline V gene, CDR1 is SGHRS and CDR2 is YFSETQ. This CDR3 contains 14 residues. V was trimmed by 2 bases and J by 3 bases, leaving 11 bases between them. Here the CDR3 reads CASSFMRSEETQYF. The DNA of the CDR3 is TGCGCCAGCAGCTTCATGCGGTCCGAAGAGACCCAGTACTTC.

The V call is TRBV15, the J call TRBJ2-2, with 10 nucleotides matching TRBD2. The germline gives CDR1 LNHNV, CDR2 YYDKDF (reference sequence). The CDR3 contains 15 residues. V lost 7 bases to trimming and J lost 3 bases; unmatched junction nucleotides: 5. The CDR3 loop reads CATTWGLAHTGELFF. CDR3 nucleotides: TGTGCCACCACCTGGGGACTAGCGCACACCGGGGAGCTGTTTTTT.

CDR3 DNA: TGTGCCAGCAGCAGAGGACAGGGGGCTGCGACCGGGGAGCTGTTTTTT. It yields the protein CASSRGQGAATGELFF. The chain joins TRBV11-2 to TRBJ2-2, with 11 bases identical to TRBD1. The CDR3 runs to 16 residues. With V trimmed by 5 bases and J by 5 bases, 7 bases remained unmatched. The V gene's germline CDR1 is SGHAT and CDR2 FQNNGV. The complete variable domain, with remaining parts taken from reference TRBV11-2 and TRBJ2-2, reads EAGVAQSPRYKIIEKRQSVAFWCNPISGHATLYWYQQILGQGPKLLIQFQNNGVVDDSQLPKDRFSAERLKGVDSTLKIQPAKLEDSAVYLCASSRGQGAATGELFFGEGSRLTVL.

This sequence joins TRBV7-3 and TRBJ1-1, with D unresolved. CDR1 SGHTA and CDR2 FQGTGA come from the germline V gene. Trimming stripped 4 bases from V and 1 base from J, with 7 bases between. The CDR3 runs to 13 residues. The CDR3 DNA reads TGTGCCAGCAGCTCCTATCCGAACACTGAAGCTTTCTTT. Translation gives CASSSYPNTEAFF.

In DNA form, the CDR3 reads TGTGCCACCACAGGAACTAACTCCTACAATGAGCAGTTCTTC. Its protein product is CATTGTNSYNEQFF. This sequence joins TRBV6-1 and TRBJ2-1, with a weak D call TRBD1 (5 bases). In germline, CDR1 is MNHNS, CDR2 SASEGT. This CDR3 is 14 amino acids long. The V end was cut by 10 bases, the J end by 0 bases, with 13 bases between.

This clone was detected only once. CDR3 sequence reads: CATSKIQGAPYGYTF. The CDR3, as DNA: TGTGCCACCAGCAAGATACAGGGGGCCCCTTATGGCTACACCTTC. The chain has TRBV15 and TRBJ1-2, with TRBD1 identical over 9 bases. Germline-derived CDR1 and CDR2 are LNHNV and YYDKDF (reference sequence). Trimming took 4 bases from V and 5 from J; bases not matched to a gene: 8. The CDR3 spans 15 residues. Using reference TRBV15 and TRBJ1-2 for the parts outside the CDR3, the full variable domain is DAMVIQNPRYQVTQFGKPVTLSCSQTLNHNVMYWYQQKSSQAPKLLFHYYDKDFNNEADTPDNFQSRRPNTSFCFLDIRSPGLGDTAMYLCATSKIQGAPYGYTFGSGTRLTVV.

This sequence joins TRBV27 and TRBJ2-7; D possibly corresponds to TRBD2 (5 bases). Between the trimmed V and J ends, which lost 7 bases and 7 bases, there was a span of 23 bases. The length of the CDR3 is 15 residues. Per germline, CDR1 MNHEY and CDR2 SMNVEV (reference sequence). The CDR3 is CASNPNRAGRREQYF. CDR3 in DNA: TGTGCCAGCAATCCCAATAGGGCGGGTCGACGGGAGCAGTACTTC.

The gene calls are TRBV6-5 and TRBJ2-3, with TRBD2 identical over 7 bases. From germline, CDR1 is MNHEY and CDR2 SVGAGI. V lost 6 bases to trimming and J lost 1 base; unmatched junction nucleotides: 4. The CDR3 loop spans 14 amino acids. The CDR3 is CASSLRGGTDTQYF. The CDR3 nucleotides read TGTGCCAGCAGCCTCCGGGGGGGCACAGATACGCAGTATTTT.

Only one count was recorded for this clone. This sequence joins TRBV7-6 and TRBJ2-7, with 9 bases that match TRBD1. The CDR3 extends over 15 amino acids. CDR1 is SGHVS, CDR2 FNYEAQ, per germline. Trimming took 3 bases from V and 3 from J; bases not matched to a gene: 6. This CDR3 is CASSFSRDRDYEQYF. Here the CDR3 DNA reads TGTGCCAGCAGCTTCTCCCGGGACAGGGACTACGAGCAGTACTTC.

The chain has TRBV10-3 and TRBJ2-3, with D perhaps matching TRBD2 (5 bases). Germline V gene data show CDR1 as ENHRY and CDR2 as SYGVKD. V lost 5 bases and J lost 2, with 11 bases in between. This CDR3 has 14 residues. Here the CDR3 reads CAISLGSFTDTQYF. Written as DNA, the CDR3 is TGTGCCATCAGTTTGGGGAGTTTCACAGATACGCAGTATTTT.

J is TRBJ1-2 and V is TRBV25-1, with 9 bases fitting TRBD1. Looked up from germline, CDR1 is MGHDK and CDR2 is SYGVNS. This CDR3 has 14 amino acids. Unmatched junction bases numbered 9, after V lost 5 bases and J lost 8 bases. In DNA, the CDR3 is TGTGCCAGCAGTAGCCCCGGGACAGGGAGGGGCTACACCTTC. It is translated as CASSSPGTGRGYTF.

V usage is TRBV9 and J usage is TRBJ2-2; 7 positions match TRBD1. The CDR3 is 14 residues long. The V and J ends lost 6 bases and 4 bases, in that order; junction bases with no gene match: 6. The germline CDR1 and CDR2 sequences are SGDLS and YYNGEE. The CDR3 reads CASTKDRVTGELFF. As DNA, the CDR3 is TGTGCCAGCACCAAAGACAGGGTCACCGGGGAGCTGTTTTTT.

The V gene is TRBV27, the J gene TRBJ1-1; 8 nucleotides align to TRBD1. CDR1 and CDR2 from the germline V gene are MNHEY and SMNVEV (reference sequence). The V segment lost 5 bases and the J segment 7 bases; nucleotides outside the gene matches: 6. This CDR3 spans 13 amino acids. The CDR3 here is CASSPYDRGEAFF. The CDR3 coding sequence is TGTGCCAGCAGTCCATACGACAGGGGTGAAGCTTTCTTT.

This clone was seen more than once but under ten times. The chain carries TRBV9 and TRBJ2-4, with D hard to call. CDR1 is SGDLS, CDR2 YYNGEE, per germline. Trimming took off 0 bases at V and 6 bases at J, with 10 bases between the two ends. The CDR3 is 14 residues long. The CDR3 DNA is TGTGCCAGCAGCGTAGACGGGTCGGGAAACATTCAGTACTTC. This sequence encodes CASSVDGSGNIQYF.

A single count supports this clone. The CDR3 is CASSPGQGVNEKLFF. CDR3 DNA: TGTGCCAGCTCACCTGGACAGGGGGTAAATGAAAAACTGTTTTTT. The chain carries TRBV18 and TRBJ1-4; 10 nucleotides match TRBD1. Germline values: CDR1 KGHSH, CDR2 LQKENI. The CDR3 consists of 15 residues. The junction had 3 bases not matched to a gene; V was cut back by 3 bases and J by 5 bases.

The chain links TRBV30 to TRBJ2-2; 7 bases are a match to TRBD2. Germline V lookup: CDR1 GTSNPN, CDR2 SVGIG (reference sequence). This CDR3 contains 15 residues. Trimming took 0 bases from V and 5 from J; bases not matched to a gene: 6. The CDR3 loop reads CAWSVGGGRTGELFF. The CDR3 DNA reads as TGTGCCTGGAGTGTAGGCGGGGGTAGGACCGGGGAGCTGTTTTTT.

This sequence joins TRBV4-1 and TRBJ2-1; TRBD1 might be the D (5 bases). Germline V gives CDR1 MGHRA, CDR2 YSYEKL. This CDR3 is built from 14 residues. Trimming took 5 bases from V and 0 from J, leaving 8 bases between them. In DNA, the CDR3 is TGCGCCAGCAGCGGGGCGAGCTCCTACAATGAGCAGTTCTTC. It is translated as CASSGASSYNEQFF.

The chain combines TRBV28 with TRBJ2-7; 7 bases match TRBD1. The length of the CDR3 is 21 residues. Per the germline V gene, CDR1 is MDHEN and CDR2 is SYDVKM. V shed 8 bases, J shed 4 bases, and the junction held 32 bases outside the gene matches. The CDR3 sequence: CASCSTVSWAASGQTLYEQYF. The CDR3 nucleotides read TGTGCCAGCTGCTCAACCGTTTCGTGGGCCGCCTCGGGACAGACCCTATACGAGCAGTACTTC.

A few counts support this clone. The DNA of the CDR3 is TGTGCCAGCAGTCTCGAGGGACAAGCCTACAATGAGCAGTTCTTC. Translated, it gives CASSLEGQAYNEQFF. V is TRBV7-9 and J is TRBJ2-1; possible D gene TRBD1, 6 bases. V was shortened by 6 bases and J by 2 bases, with 14 bases between the two germline ends. This CDR3 has 15 amino acids. Germline values: CDR1 SEHNR, CDR2 FQNEAQ (reference sequence).